Described below is a single TCR beta chain sequence and its context. Libraries were prepared by immunoSEQ multiplex PCR; TCRdb keeps only in-frame clonotypes and omits some of them. The table shows approximately 2.1 million clones, with 90% to 95% occurring only once. The data belong to a study of shared clonotypes between healthy human individuals. Study at large: There were three CD4 naive, three CD4 memory, two CD8 naive and one CD8 memory plates per donor.

V lost 3 bases, J lost 4 bases, and 7 bases stayed unmatched. Germline assignment: CDR1 MGHRA and CDR2 YSYEKL. CDR3 size: 16 residues. The chain recombines TRBV4-1 with TRBJ2-4, with 9 bases fitting TRBD1. Sequenced material: naive CD4+ T cells from PBMCs. Subset denoted: CD45RA+ positively selected. The TCR comes from a young man in good health. Some clones in this sample may be carry-over from other donors' samples. CDR3 sequence (DNA): TGCGCCAGCAGCCAGCCTGGACAGGGGAAAAAAAACATTCAGTACTTC. Translation: CASSQPGQGKKNIQYF.